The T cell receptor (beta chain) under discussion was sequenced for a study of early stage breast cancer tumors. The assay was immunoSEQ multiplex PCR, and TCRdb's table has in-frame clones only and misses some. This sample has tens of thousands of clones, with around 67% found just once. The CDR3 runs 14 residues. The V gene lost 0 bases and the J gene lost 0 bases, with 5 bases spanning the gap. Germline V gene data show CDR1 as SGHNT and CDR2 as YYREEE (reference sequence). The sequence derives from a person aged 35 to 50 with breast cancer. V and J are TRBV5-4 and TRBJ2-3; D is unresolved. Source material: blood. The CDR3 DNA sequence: TGTGCCAGCAGCTTGGCCGGGAGCACAGATACGCAGTATTTT. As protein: CASSLAGSTDTQYF.